The source of this T cell receptor beta chain is a study of tumor and adjacent non-tumor tissue in lung cancer. At the level of the study: Patients were aged roughly 30 to 76, ten or so men and about 5 women, stage I to III. About 4.17 million productive TCRbeta reads were obtained per sample on average.

Whole-study findings and limits: Compared with tumor, normal lung showed significantly lower TCR diversity.

Three rounds of nested PCR, following a modified ARM-PCR protocol, produced the TCRbeta library. TCRdb processed the multiplex PCR reads anew with MiXCR; each CDR3 protein has one entry. The repertoire holds about 93,000 distinct CDR3 sequences, about 70% seen once, with around 18% in the top ten. No cell sorting was done before RNA was extracted from the tissue. Donors were chemotherapy-naive, newly diagnosed lung cancer surgical patients in China, August–late 2014. With respect to this clonotype: As yet, its antigen is unknown.

This TCR was recovered from a man between 60 and 75 years old with non-small cell lung cancer. The sample was lung tumor tissue.

CDR3 nucleotides: TGTGCCAGCAGCTTAAACGGATGGGATACGCAGTATTTT. The encoded protein is CASSLNGWDTQYF. The V and J genes are TRBV7-3 and TRBJ2-3, with D unresolved. CDR1 and CDR2 from the germline V gene are SGHTA and FQGTGA. The CDR3 sequence is 13 residues long. Trimming took 1 base from V and 6 from J, leaving 8 bases between them.